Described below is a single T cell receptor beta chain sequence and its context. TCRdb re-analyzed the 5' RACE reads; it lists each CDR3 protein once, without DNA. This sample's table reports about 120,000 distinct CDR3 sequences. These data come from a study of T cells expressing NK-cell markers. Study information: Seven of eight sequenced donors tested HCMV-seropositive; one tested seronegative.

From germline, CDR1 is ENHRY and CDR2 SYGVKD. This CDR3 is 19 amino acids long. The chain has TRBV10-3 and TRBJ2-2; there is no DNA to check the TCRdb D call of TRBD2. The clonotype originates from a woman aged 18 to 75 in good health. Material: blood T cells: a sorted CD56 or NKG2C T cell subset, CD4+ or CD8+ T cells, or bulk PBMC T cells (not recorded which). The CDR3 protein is CAISAAGTSGGRNTGELFF.